The 14 T cell receptor beta chains below were found in one sample sequenced in a study of T cell responses to AZD1222 COVID-19 vaccine. Measured with immunoSEQ multiplex PCR; TCRdb has only the in-frame clones, and not every one. The sample includes hundreds of thousands of clones, roughly 91% of them seen just once. This material consisted of peripheral blood, taken on day 0 of MenACWY control vaccination. Receptor source: an adult in good health.

V and J are TRBV30 and TRBJ1-5; D uncertain. CDR1 is GTSNPN, CDR2 SVGIG, per germline (reference sequence). This CDR3 is 15 amino acids long. V lost 3 bases to trimming and J lost 0 bases, with 12 bases between them. The CDR3 region is CAWSRGEGSNQPQHF. CDR3 nucleotides: TGTGCCTGGAGCCGCGGGGAGGGTAGCAATCAGCCCCAGCATTTT.

The chain recombines TRBV29-1 with TRBJ1-2; tentative D call: TRBD1 (5 bases). Germline loops: CDR1 SQVTM, CDR2 ANQGSEA. V lost 0 bases and J 8 bases, leaving 13 bases between the germline ends. The CDR3 has 13 residues. The CDR3 nucleotides read TGCAGCGTTGAAGATCCAGGGAGTTTGGGCTACACCTTC. It yields the protein CSVEDPGSLGYTF.

This clone was observed a single time. The genes are TRBV5-6 and TRBJ1-1; D perhaps matches TRBD1 (5 bases). CDR3 size: 14 residues. Trimming took 1 base from V and 6 from J, leaving 13 bases between them. The V gene's germline CDR1 is SGHDT and CDR2 YYEEEE. The CDR3, as DNA: TGTGCCAGCAGCTTGTGGGGGGGGTTCCCTGAAGCTTTCTTT. This translates into CASSLWGGFPEAFF.

The gene calls are TRBV30 and TRBJ2-7; no clear D gene. Germline V gene data show CDR1 as GTSNPN and CDR2 as SVGIG (reference sequence). The CDR3 contains 12 residues. Trimming pared 2 bases from V and 7 bases from J, leaving 12 bases between. CDR3 in amino acids: CAWSLGMREQYF. The CDR3 DNA follows: TGTGCCTGGAGTCTAGGGATGCGGGAGCAGTACTTC.

The genes are TRBV12-5 and TRBJ1-2; the match to TRBD1 covers 9 bases. Germline V gene data show CDR1 as LGHNT and CDR2 as FRNRAP. V trimming: 1 base; J trimming: 6 bases; junction bases outside the gene matches: 3. This CDR3 region has 14 residues. CDR3 sequence: CASGLGGTGNGYTF. The CDR3, as DNA: TGTGCTAGTGGTTTGGGGGGGACAGGGAATGGCTACACCTTC.

The rearrangement links TRBV6-1 to TRBJ2-4, with D perhaps matching TRBD1 or TRBD2 (7 bases each). The V gene lost 7 bases and the J gene lost 1 base, with 14 bases spanning the gap. Germline values: CDR1 MNHNS, CDR2 SASEGT. CDR3 length equals 15 residues. The CDR3 reads CASTRGGSAKNIQYF. For the CDR3, the DNA is TGTGCCAGCACCAGGGGGGGGTCTGCCAAAAACATTCAGTACTTC.

For this clone: The junction and the germline gene differ at one end; a read error may be behind it. V gene TRBV5-6 combines with J gene TRBJ2-1; D assignment may be TRBD1 or TRBD2 (6 bases each). CDR3 size: 15 residues. Germline assignment: CDR1 SGHDT and CDR2 YYEEEE. The CDR3 region has the DNA TGTGCCAGCAGCTTGGCAGGGGACTCCCACAATGAGCAGTTCTTC. Translating it yields CASSLAGDSHNEQFF.

The chain recombines TRBV5-1 with TRBJ1-4; D call uncertain. Trimming removed 0 bases at V and 0 bases at J, with 6 bases between. Germline V gene sequence: CDR1 SGHRS, CDR2 YFSETQ. This CDR3 has 15 residues. The CDR3 loop reads CASSLGASTNEKLFF. CDR3 nucleotide sequence: TGCGCCAGCAGCTTGGGAGCGTCAACTAATGAAAAACTGTTTTTT. Combining the CDR3 with reference TRBV5-1 and TRBJ1-4 gives the whole variable domain KAGVTQTPRYLIKTRGQQVTLSCSPISGHRSVSWYQQTPGQGLQFLFEYFSETQRNKGNFPGRFSGRQFSNSRSEMNVSTLELGDSALYLCASSLGASTNEKLFFGSGTQLSVL.

J is TRBJ2-7 and V is TRBV6-5; 7 bases fit TRBD1. Germline CDR1 reads MNHEY; CDR2 reads SVGAGI. The CDR3 contains 14 residues. V lost 6 bases and J lost 2; bases outside the gene matches: 7. The CDR3 DNA reads as TGTGCCAGCAGATTCTGGGACAGACCCTACGAGCAGTACTTC. Its translation is CASRFWDRPYEQYF.

This rearrangement joins TRBV7-2 to TRBJ1-5; TRBD1 might be the D (6 bases). CDR1 and CDR2 from the germline V gene are SGHTA and FQGNSA. CDR3 length: 15 amino acids. Trimming took off 6 bases at V and 4 bases at J, with 16 bases between the two ends. The CDR3 reads CASSGGGLKNQPQHF. DNA for the CDR3: TGTGCCAGCAGTGGGGGGGGGCTTAAGAATCAGCCCCAGCATTTT. Full variable domain (rest looked up from reference TRBV7-2 and TRBJ1-5): GAGVSQSPSNKVTEKGKDVELRCDPISGHTALYWYRQSLGQGLEFLIYFQGNSAPDKSGLPSDRFSAERTGGSVSTLTIQRTQQEDSAVYLCASSGGGLKNQPQHFGDGTRLSIL.

This chain connects TRBV19 to TRBJ1-2, with D maybe TRBD1 (5 bases). V was cut by 5 bases and J by 4 bases, with 17 bases left in between. There are 15 residues in the CDR3. Germline CDR1 reads LNHDA; CDR2 reads SQIVND (reference sequence). CDR3 protein: CASSLDRDGFYGYTF. CDR3 sequence (DNA): TGTGCCAGTAGTTTGGACCGGGACGGCTTCTATGGCTACACCTTC. Complete variable domain (other parts from reference TRBV19 and TRBJ1-2): DGGITQSPKYLFRKEGQNVTLSCEQNLNHDAMYWYRQDPGQGLRLIYYSQIVNDFQKGDIAEGYSVSREKKESFPLTVTSAQKNPTAFYLCASSLDRDGFYGYTFGSGTRLTVV.

The chain links TRBV2 to TRBJ1-2; D is uncertain. The germline V and J ends were trimmed by 6 bases and 4 bases, with 9 bases remaining between them. Germline V lookup: CDR1 SNHLY, CDR2 FYNNEI. This CDR3 has 12 amino acids. The chain's CDR3 is CASSPAIYGYTF. The CDR3 DNA reads as TGTGCCAGCAGCCCGGCGATCTATGGCTACACCTTC.

This clone was seen a few times. The chain joins TRBV19 to TRBJ1-1; 9 positions agree with TRBD1. The CDR3 extends over 17 amino acids. The trim removed 8 bases at V and 0 bases at J, leaving 13 bases unmatched. Germline V gene data show CDR1 as LNHDA and CDR2 as SQIVND (reference sequence). The CDR3 reads CASLTSYRGRVNTEAFF. CDR3 in DNA: TGTGCCAGTCTTACATCCTACAGGGGGCGCGTGAACACTGAAGCTTTCTTT.

J is TRBJ1-6 and V is TRBV9; D is perhaps TRBD1 (5 bases). Trimming removed 2 bases at V and 9 bases at J, with 18 bases between. The CDR3 covers 16 residues. Germline CDR1 and CDR2: SGDLS and YYNGEE. In DNA, the CDR3 is TGTGCCAGCAGCGTTGGGTTTGGGTTTGGGGGTTCACCCCTCCACTTT. This gives the protein CASSVGFGFGGSPLHF.